Included here is one T cell receptor (beta chain) sequence, with context. Its antigen is unidentified. The sample is drawn from a study of beta chain features in type 1 diabetes. Study-wide results and limits: Researchers report that Type 1 diabetes patients had moderately but significantly shorter TCRB CDR3s across all four CD4+ subsets.

CDR3 length: 13 amino acids. V lost 6 bases, J lost 7 bases, and 6 bases stayed unmatched. Looked up from germline, CDR1 is MNHEY and CDR2 is SVGAGI. cDNA synthesis used the whole RNA isolate, giving expressed TCRB sequences. Only in-frame clones appear in the TCRdb table, and some are missing; sequencing was by immunoSEQ multiplex PCR. The data show approximately 730,000 clones, with 13% seen just once and approximately 0.021% held by the top ten. This receptor was obtained from a man aged 18-30 years with type 1 diabetes. The sample taken for sequencing was naive CD4+ T cells from blood. The genes are TRBV6-5 and TRBJ1-5, with TRBD1 matching 7 bases. The CDR3 nucleotides are TGTGCCAGCAGCCGACAGGGTAGGCAGCCCCAGCATTTT. This encodes CASSRQGRQPQHF.